This TCR beta chain emerged from a study of identical twins. Overall study results and limits: Models came in too low on out-of-frame TCR alpha sharing in monozygotic twins. An excess of low generation probability was shown by twin-shared out-of-frame alpha sequences. Excess sharing between twins was weaker in beta out-of-frame sequences.

Details on this clonotype: Its antigen is still unknown. The junction departs from the called germline gene at one end, perhaps through a read error.

This CDR3 comprises 14 residues. Germline V CDR1 and CDR2: LGHNA, YSLEER. Template switching created a universal primer site, and the cDNA included unique molecular identifiers. TCRdb fed the 5' RACE reads into MiXCR, producing one record per CDR3 protein. Of around 1.7 million distinct CDR3 sequences detected, more than 30% appear once; the ten largest clones hold about 0.25%. This chain joins TRBV4-3 and TRBJ1-2; D gene uncertain. The sequencing input was cord blood. This TCR was sampled from a newborn girl in good health. The chain's CDR3 is CARSQAWQFYGYTF. As DNA, the CDR3 is TGCGCCCGCAGCCAAGCGTGGCAGTTCTATGGCTACACCTTC.